The 4 T cell receptor beta chains listed next were all sequenced from one sample in a study of prognosis after radiotherapy for stage I lung cancer. Template was genomic DNA; TCR beta CDR3 amplified in two multiplex PCR rounds. It was primers specific to each TRBV and TRBJ gene that first-round PCR used. TCRdb re-analysed the multiplex PCR reads in MiXCR, keeping a single row per CDR3 protein. The table includes roughly 23,000 distinct CDR3 sequences, roughly two fifths detected once. The sample consisted of PBMCs, taken before or after stereotactic body radiation therapy (not recorded which). These receptors all stem from a donor at least 50 years old with non-small cell lung cancer.

This clonotype came up many times. This rearrangement joins TRBV6-1 to TRBJ2-3; 7 positions match TRBD2. The germline V gene has CDR1 MNHNS and CDR2 SASEGT. This CDR3 is 19 amino acids long. The ends lost 5 bases at V and 0 bases at J; junction bases unmatched: 17. CDR3 bases: TGTGCCAGCAGTCGACTTTGGGCTAGCGGTTCGTCTAGCACAGATACGCAGTATTTT. Its protein is CASSRLWASGSSSTDTQYF.

V gene TRBV6-2 or TRBV6-3 combines with J gene TRBJ1-6, with TRBD1 identical over 8 bases. Germline CDR1 MNHEY, CDR2 SVGEGT. The CDR3 is made up of 14 amino acids. V was clipped by 5 bases and J by 8 bases; unmatched bases: 5. CDR3 DNA sequence: TGTGCCAGCAGTCTTAACAGGGGGGATTCACCCCTCCACTTT. It is translated as CASSLNRGDSPLHF.

This clonotype was detected ten times or more. V gene TRBV19 combines with J gene TRBJ2-7; no clear D. Deletions cut 6 bases from V and 5 bases from J, with 11 bases between. Germline CDR1 reads LNHDA; CDR2 reads SQIVND (reference sequence). The CDR3 is made up of 12 amino acids. The CDR3 region is CASSPSGHEQYF. CDR3 DNA: TGTGCCAGTAGCCCCTCCGGGCACGAGCAGTACTTC.

Worth noting for this clonotype: Its ends do not fully match the called genes, so a read error is possible. J is TRBJ1-1 and V is TRBV5-1; D possibly corresponds to TRBD1 (5 bases). CDR1 and CDR2 (germline): SGHRS, YFSETQ. CDR3 length equals 15 residues. The CDR3 here is CAGSSGRGENTEAFF. Here the CDR3 DNA reads TGCGCCGGCAGCTCGGGACGGGGGGAGAACACTGAAGCTTTCTTT.